The 7 T cell receptor beta chains below were found in one sample sequenced in a study of CD8+ T cells in alopecia areata. cDNA reverse transcribed from extracted RNA served as the sequencing template. Produced via immunoSEQ multiplex PCR; TCRdb's table is partial and in-frame only. The data contain some 150,000 clones, less than 65% of them seen just once; the ten biggest clones take up 35% to 40%. The sequenced material came from CD8+ T cells sorted from blood. The receptors derive from a human donor in good health.

V and J are TRBV18 and TRBJ2-3; D remains ambiguous. This CDR3 has 14 residues. V lost 2 bases and J lost 2, with 8 bases in between. Germline V gene sequence: CDR1 KGHSH, CDR2 LQKENI. CDR3 bases: TGTGCCAGCTCACCAAGGGCATACACAGATACGCAGTATTTT. Its protein is CASSPRAYTDTQYF.

The genes are TRBV27 and TRBJ2-1; a possible D gene is TRBD1 (5 bases). The V gene lost 0 bases and the J gene lost 12 bases, with 24 bases spanning the gap. This CDR3 spans 17 amino acids. CDR1 MNHEY and CDR2 SMNVEV come from the germline V gene (reference sequence). Written as DNA, the CDR3 is TGTGCCAGCAGTTTATCAAGGGGCGCAGCGCGGAGTCGTGGGCAGTTCTTC. It yields the protein CASSLSRGAARSRGQFF.

The gene calls are TRBV6-1 and TRBJ2-7; weak D call: TRBD1 (5 bases). Trimming left V 4 bases short and J 2 bases short, with 9 bases between. This CDR3 is built from 13 residues. CDR1 MNHNS and CDR2 SASEGT come from the germline V gene. The CDR3 sequence is CASSVRVAYEQYF. CDR3 nucleotides: TGTGCCAGCAGTGTCAGGGTGGCCTACGAGCAGTACTTC.

The V call is TRBV19, the J call TRBJ1-5, with a tentative D call TRBD1 (5 bases). The germline V gene has CDR1 LNHDA and CDR2 SQIVND (reference sequence). The CDR3 sequence is 13 residues long. Between the trimmed V and J ends, which lost 3 bases and 7 bases, there was a span of 10 bases. The CDR3 sequence is CASSMGGEQPQHF. CDR3 DNA sequence: TGTGCCAGTAGTATGGGGGGGGAACAGCCCCAGCATTTT.

The chain carries TRBV27 and TRBJ1-5, with TRBD1 matching 9 bases. J was trimmed by 5 bases and V by 2 bases; bases with no gene match: 7. Per the germline V gene, CDR1 is MNHEY and CDR2 is SMNVEV (reference sequence). This CDR3 is 16 amino acids long. CDR3 sequence reads: CASSLDGQGRYQPQHF. The CDR3 nucleotides are TGTGCCAGCAGTTTAGACGGACAGGGGCGATATCAGCCCCAGCATTTT.

The V gene is TRBV6-5, the J gene TRBJ2-3; D gene ambiguous. The V gene's germline CDR1 is MNHEY and CDR2 SVGAGI. V lost 5 bases to trimming and J lost 0 bases, with 6 bases between them. This CDR3 has 13 residues. The CDR3 DNA is TGTGCCAGCAGTCACACTAGCACAGATACGCAGTATTTT. Its protein is CASSHTSTDTQYF.

The V call is TRBV29-1, the J call TRBJ2-5; D is unclear. CDR1 SQVTM and CDR2 ANQGSEA come from the germline V gene. The V end was cut by 6 bases, the J end by 5 bases, with 7 bases between. This CDR3 is built from 10 residues. The CDR3 DNA reads as TGCAGCGTACAAGGGGAGACCCAGTACTTC. Its translation: CSVQGETQYF.